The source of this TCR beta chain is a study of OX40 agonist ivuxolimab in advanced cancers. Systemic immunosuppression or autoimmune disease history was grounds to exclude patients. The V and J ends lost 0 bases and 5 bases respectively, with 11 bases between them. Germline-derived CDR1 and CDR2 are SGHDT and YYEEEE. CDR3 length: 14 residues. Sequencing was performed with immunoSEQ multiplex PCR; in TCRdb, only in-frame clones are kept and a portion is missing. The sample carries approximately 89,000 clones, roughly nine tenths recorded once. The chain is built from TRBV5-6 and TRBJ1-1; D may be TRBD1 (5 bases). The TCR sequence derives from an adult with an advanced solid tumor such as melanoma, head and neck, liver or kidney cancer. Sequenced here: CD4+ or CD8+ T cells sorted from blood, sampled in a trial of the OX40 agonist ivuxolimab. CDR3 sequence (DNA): TGTGCCAGCAGCTTGGGAGGGGCGGGAACTGAAGCTTTCTTT. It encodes CASSLGGAGTEAFF.